What follows describes a single T cell receptor (beta chain). The antigen is not known. A much larger clone differs from this one at a single base, so this may be a read error. This entry comes from a study of T cells in Graves' hyperthyroidism and ophthalmopathy. Looked up from germline, CDR1 is ENHRY and CDR2 is SYGVKD. This CDR3 is 14 amino acids long. Points from the study as a whole: Within blood appeared most thyroid clonotypes that had expanded above 0.001.

Using RNA transcripts as the source, TCR beta CDR3 regions were amplified. During a first-round RT-PCR of the TCR CDR3, the HTBI primer set was used. TCRdb called the multiplex PCR reads again in MiXCR, with one record for every CDR3 protein. Of hundreds of thousands of distinct CDR3 sequences listed, just under 20% are singletons. The V call is TRBV10-3, the J call TRBJ2-5; 8 bases fit TRBD1. This TCR derives from a man between 35 and 55 years old with Graves' ophthalmopathy. Material: blood. Written as DNA, the CDR3 is TGTGCCATCAGTGAGTTAACAGGGGGAGAGACCCAGTGCTTC. Translation gives CAISELTGGETQCF.